The rows below give T cell receptor beta chains drawn from one sample of a study of T cell repertoires in cytomegalovirus infection. TCRdb processed the reads anew with MiXCR; each CDR3 protein has one entry. The sample gives over 450,000 distinct CDR3 sequences, around 10% of which show up once; roughly 10% is in the top ten. The material sequenced was PBMCs. The receptor set was obtained from a human donor in good health (CMV status not recorded). Some clones in this sample may be carry-over from other donors' samples. Each CDR3 is given with its conserved first and last residue. The D gene is left open where the match is weak. Rows give clone size only sometimes, using once, few, many, or a class for an expanded clone.

D | J | size | V | DNA | CDR3
TRBD2 | TRBJ2-2 | NA | TRBV29-1 | TGCAGCGTTGACGTAGCGGGTAGCCCCACCGGGGAGCTGTTTTTT | CSVDVAGSPTGELFF
NA | TRBJ2-5 | many | TRBV7-2 | TGTGCCAGCAGCTTATTCGGGGAGACCCAGTACTTC | CASSLFGETQYF
NA | TRBJ1-4 | many | TRBV12-3/TRBV12-4 | TGTGCCAGCAGTCAAAGTTCCGGGACCGTTAATGAAAAACTGTTTTTT | CASSQSSGTVNEKLFF
NA | TRBJ2-3 | many | TRBV27 | TGTGCCAGCAAAACAGGTGCCTCGGTGGATACGCAGTATTTT | CASKTGASVDTQYF
TRBD2 | TRBJ2-7 | many | TRBV9 | TGTGCCAGCAGCGTCAGTGGCGGGAGGGCCTACGAGCAGTACTTC | CASSVSGGRAYEQYF
TRBD1 | TRBJ1-5 | few | TRBV19 | TGTGCCAGTAGCCCCATCGACAGGGGGCTAGGTCAGCCCCAGCATTTT | CASSPIDRGLGQPQHF
NA | TRBJ1-5 | many | TRBV7-2 | TGTGCCAGCAGCTTGGATCAGGGCTTCTCTTGGCCCCAGCATTTT | CASSLDQGFSWPQHF
NA | TRBJ2-7 | NA | TRBV3-1 | TGTGCCAGCAGCCAAGCGGACAGCTACGAGCAGTACTTC | CASSQADSYEQYF
NA | TRBJ1-5 | many | TRBV6-1 | TGTGCCAGCAGTCGGGACGGTTATAGTAGGAGCAATCAGCCCCAGCATTTT | CASSRDGYSRSNQPQHF
TRBD1 | TRBJ2-7 | many | TRBV6-1 | TGTGCCAGCAGTCGGCAGGGGGACGAGCAGTACTTC | CASSRQGDEQYF
NA | TRBJ2-1 | many | TRBV7-2 | TGTGCCAGCAGCTGGGGACCCAACTCGGGCAATGAGCAGTTCTTC | CASSWGPNSGNEQFF
NA | TRBJ2-5 | NA | TRBV12-3/TRBV12-4 | TGTGCCAGCACCCCGGGGGCGCACAGGGGAGAGACCCAGTACTTC | CASTPGAHRGETQYF
TRBD2 | TRBJ2-1 | NA | TRBV5-1 | TGCGCCAGCAGCTTGAACCTAGCGGGCTCCTACAATGAGCAGTTCTTC | CASSLNLAGSYNEQFF
TRBD1 | TRBJ1-3 | many | TRBV7-9 | TGTGCCAGCATCCCAAGCTCGGGACAGCTCTCTGGAAACACCATATATTTT | CASIPSSGQLSGNTIYF
TRBD2 | TRBJ2-1 | NA | TRBV12-3/TRBV12-4 | TGTGCCAGCAGTCCAGGGAGTGCTAGCGGGAGTTGGTGGGAGCAGTTCTTC | CASSPGSASGSWWEQFF